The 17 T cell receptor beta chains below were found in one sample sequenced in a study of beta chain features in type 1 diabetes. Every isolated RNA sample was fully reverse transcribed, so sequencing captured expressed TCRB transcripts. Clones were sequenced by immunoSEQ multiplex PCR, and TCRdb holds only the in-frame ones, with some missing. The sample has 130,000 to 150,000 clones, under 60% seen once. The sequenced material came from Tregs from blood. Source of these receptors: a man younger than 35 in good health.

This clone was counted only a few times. The CDR3: CASSPPTSQGMNTEAFF. In nucleotides, the CDR3 is TGTGCCAGCAGCCCCCCAACCTCACAGGGAATGAACACTGAAGCTTTCTTT. The chain couples TRBV7-9 to TRBJ1-1, with D possibly being TRBD1 (6 bases). V shed 5 bases and J shed 0 bases, with 19 bases lying between them. This CDR3 spans 17 amino acids. Germline-derived CDR1 and CDR2 are SEHNR and FQNEAQ (reference sequence). Based on the CDR3 plus reference TRBV7-9 and TRBJ1-1, the full variable domain is DTGVSQNPRHKITKRGQNVTFRCDPISEHNRLYWYRQTLGQGPEFLTYFQNEAQLEKSRLLSDRFSAERPKGSFSTLEIQRTEQGDSAMYLCASSPPTSQGMNTEAFFGQGTRLTVV.

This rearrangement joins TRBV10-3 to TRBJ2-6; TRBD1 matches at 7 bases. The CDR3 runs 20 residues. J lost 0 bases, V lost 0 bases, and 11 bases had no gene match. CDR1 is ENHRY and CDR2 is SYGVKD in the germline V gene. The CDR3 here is CAISESFSGTVRSGANVLTF. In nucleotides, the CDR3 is TGTGCCATCAGTGAGTCGTTTTCGGGGACAGTTCGCTCTGGGGCCAACGTCCTGACTTTC.

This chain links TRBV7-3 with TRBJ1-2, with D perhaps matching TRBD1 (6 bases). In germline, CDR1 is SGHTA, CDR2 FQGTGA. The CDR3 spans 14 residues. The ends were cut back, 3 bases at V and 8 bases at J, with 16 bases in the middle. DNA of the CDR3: TGTGCCAGCAGCTTCGAGCCGAGAAGGGGGGGCTACACCTTC. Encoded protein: CASSFEPRRGGYTF.

As DNA, the CDR3 is TGTGCCAGCAGTGAATGGTACGGTAGCGGGGGACTGAACACCGGGGAGCTGTTTTTT. This sequence encodes CASSEWYGSGGLNTGELFF. This chain uses TRBV6-1 with TRBJ2-2, with 9 bases matching TRBD2. This CDR3 comprises 19 residues. V was clipped by 2 bases and J by 1 base; unmatched bases: 11. Per germline, CDR1 MNHNS and CDR2 SASEGT.

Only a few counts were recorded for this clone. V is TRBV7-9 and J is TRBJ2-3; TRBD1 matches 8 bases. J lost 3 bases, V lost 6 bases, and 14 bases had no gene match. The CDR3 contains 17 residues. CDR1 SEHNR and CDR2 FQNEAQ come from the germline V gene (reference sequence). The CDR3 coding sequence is TGTGCCAGCAGATCATGGGGGCCAGGGGGCCGGACAGATACGCAGTATTTT. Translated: CASRSWGPGGRTDTQYF.

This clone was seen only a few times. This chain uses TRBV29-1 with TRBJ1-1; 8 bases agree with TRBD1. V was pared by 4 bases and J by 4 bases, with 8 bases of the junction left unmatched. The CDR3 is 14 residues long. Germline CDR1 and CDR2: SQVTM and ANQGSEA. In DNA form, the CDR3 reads TGCAGCGTTGCAGGGGGCCGAGCGGGCACTGAAGCTTTCTTT. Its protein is CSVAGGRAGTEAFF.

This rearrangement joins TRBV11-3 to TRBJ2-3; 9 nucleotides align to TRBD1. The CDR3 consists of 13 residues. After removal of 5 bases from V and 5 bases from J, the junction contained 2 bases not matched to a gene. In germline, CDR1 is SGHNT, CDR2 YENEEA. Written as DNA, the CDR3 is TGTGCCAGCAGCCGACAGGGGGGAGATACGCAGTATTTT. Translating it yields CASSRQGGDTQYF.

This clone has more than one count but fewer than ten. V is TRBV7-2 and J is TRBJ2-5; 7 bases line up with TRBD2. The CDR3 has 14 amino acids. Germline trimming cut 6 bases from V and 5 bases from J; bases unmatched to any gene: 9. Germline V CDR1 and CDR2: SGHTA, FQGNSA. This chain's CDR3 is CASRVTGGGETQYF. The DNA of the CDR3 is TGTGCCAGCAGGGTAACTGGGGGAGGGGAGACCCAGTACTTC.

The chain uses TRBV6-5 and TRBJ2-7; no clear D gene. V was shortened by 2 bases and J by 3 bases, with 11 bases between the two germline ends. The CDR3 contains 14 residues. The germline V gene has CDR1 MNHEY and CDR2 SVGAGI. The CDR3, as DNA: TGTGCCAGCAGTTACGTTTGGGCCAACTACGAGCAGTACTTC. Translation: CASSYVWANYEQYF.

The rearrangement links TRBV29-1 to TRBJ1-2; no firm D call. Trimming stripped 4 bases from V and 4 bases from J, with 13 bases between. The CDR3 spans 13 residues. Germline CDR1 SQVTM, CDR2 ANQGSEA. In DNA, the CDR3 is TGCAGCGTTGGAAGAAAGCCGGGCTATGGCTACACCTTC. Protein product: CSVGRKPGYGYTF.

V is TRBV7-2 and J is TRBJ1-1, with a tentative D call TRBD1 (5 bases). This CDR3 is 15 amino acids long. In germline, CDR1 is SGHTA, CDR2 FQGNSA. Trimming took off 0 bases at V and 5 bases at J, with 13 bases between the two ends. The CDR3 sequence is CASSLARQGVTEAFF. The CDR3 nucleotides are TGTGCCAGCAGCTTAGCGCGGCAGGGTGTGACTGAAGCTTTCTTT. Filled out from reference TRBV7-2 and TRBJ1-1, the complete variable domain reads GAGVSQSPSNKVTEKGKDVELRCDPISGHTALYWYRQSLGQGLEFLIYFQGNSAPDKSGLPSDRFSAERTGGSVSTLTIQRTQQEDSAVYLCASSLARQGVTEAFFGQGTRLTVV.

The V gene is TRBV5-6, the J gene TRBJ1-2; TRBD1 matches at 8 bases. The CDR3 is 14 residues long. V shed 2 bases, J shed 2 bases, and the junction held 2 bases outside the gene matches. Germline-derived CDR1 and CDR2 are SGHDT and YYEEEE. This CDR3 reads CASSFRGRNYGYTF. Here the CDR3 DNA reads TGTGCCAGCAGCTTCAGGGGGCGCAACTATGGCTACACCTTC.

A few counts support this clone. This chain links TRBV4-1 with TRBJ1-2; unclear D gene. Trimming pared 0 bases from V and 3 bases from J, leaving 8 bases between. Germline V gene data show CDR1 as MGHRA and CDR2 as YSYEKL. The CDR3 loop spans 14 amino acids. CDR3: CASSQDGRYYGYTF. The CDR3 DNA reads TGCGCCAGCAGCCAAGACGGTCGATACTATGGCTACACCTTC.

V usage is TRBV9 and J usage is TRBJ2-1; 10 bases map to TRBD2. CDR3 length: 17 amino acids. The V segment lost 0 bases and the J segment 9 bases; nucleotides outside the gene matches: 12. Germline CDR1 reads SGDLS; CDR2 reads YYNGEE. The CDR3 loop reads CASSVGGLAGVTGEQFF. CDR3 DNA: TGTGCCAGCAGCGTAGGCGGGCTAGCGGGAGTAACGGGTGAGCAGTTCTTC.

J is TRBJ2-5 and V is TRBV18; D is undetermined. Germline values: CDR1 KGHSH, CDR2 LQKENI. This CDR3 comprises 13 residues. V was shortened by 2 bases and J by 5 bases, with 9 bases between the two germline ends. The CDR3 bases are TGTGCCAGCTCACCAAACAGCTTGGAGACCCAGTACTTC. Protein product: CASSPNSLETQYF.

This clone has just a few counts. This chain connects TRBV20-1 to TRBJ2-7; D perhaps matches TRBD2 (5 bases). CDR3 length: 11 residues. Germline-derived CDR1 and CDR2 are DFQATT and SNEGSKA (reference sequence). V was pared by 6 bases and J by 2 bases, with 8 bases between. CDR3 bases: TGCAGTGCCAGGACTCCCTACGAGCAGTACTTC. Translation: CSARTPYEQYF.

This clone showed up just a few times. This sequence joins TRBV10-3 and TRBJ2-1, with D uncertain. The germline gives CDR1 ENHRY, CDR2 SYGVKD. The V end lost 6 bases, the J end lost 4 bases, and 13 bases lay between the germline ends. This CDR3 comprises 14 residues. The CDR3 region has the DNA TGTGCCATCAGCGCCGGTCCGGAGTACAATGAGCAGTTCTTC. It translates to CAISAGPEYNEQFF.